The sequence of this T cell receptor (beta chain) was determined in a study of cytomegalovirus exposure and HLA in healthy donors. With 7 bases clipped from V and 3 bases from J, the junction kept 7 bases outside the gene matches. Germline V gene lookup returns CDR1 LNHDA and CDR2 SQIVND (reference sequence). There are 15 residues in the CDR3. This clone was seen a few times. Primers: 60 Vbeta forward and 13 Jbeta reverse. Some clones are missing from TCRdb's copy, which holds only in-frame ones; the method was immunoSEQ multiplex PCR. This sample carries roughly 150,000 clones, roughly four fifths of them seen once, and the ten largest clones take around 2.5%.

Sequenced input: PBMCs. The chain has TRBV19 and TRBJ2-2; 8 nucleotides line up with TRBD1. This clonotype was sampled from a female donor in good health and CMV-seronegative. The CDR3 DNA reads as TGTGCCAGTACCAGGGGGCCGAGGGACACCGGGGAGCTGTTTTTT. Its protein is CASTRGPRDTGELFF.